These 3 T cell receptor beta chains were all obtained from the same sample, sequenced in a study of T cell clones after liver transplantation. Clones were read by immunoSEQ multiplex PCR, and TCRdb kept only the in-frame ones, dropping some. The sample holds 95,000 to 110,000 clones; about 88% are singletons and the top ten take approximately 3%. Source: CD4+ T cells from blood, taken approximately 43 months after liver transplant. The receptors originated from a human patient who received a liver transplant. Some T cells here may be from the graft donor.

The chain is built from TRBV7-2 and TRBJ1-1, with D perhaps TRBD1 (5 bases). The V end was cut by 5 bases, the J end by 6 bases, with 10 bases between. The CDR3 is made up of 12 amino acids. Per germline, CDR1 SGHTA and CDR2 FQGNSA. The DNA for the CDR3 is TGTGCCAGCAGCGTACCCAGGGCTGAAGCTTTCTTT. Translation gives CASSVPRAEAFF.

The CDR3 bases are TGCGCCAGTCATGCTCTAAGAACTGGCTACACCTTC. Translation gives CASHALRTGYTF. The chain couples TRBV23-1 to TRBJ1-2; unclear D gene. TRBV23-1 is recorded as an ORF, its role being uncertain. The CDR3 consists of 12 residues. V shed 9 bases and J shed 7 bases, with 15 bases lying between them.

This clone is a singleton in its sample. V usage is TRBV27 and J usage is TRBJ2-3; D gene uncertain. The CDR3 runs to 14 residues. V shed 2 bases and J shed 1 base, with 7 bases lying between them. Germline V lookup: CDR1 MNHEY, CDR2 SMNVEV (reference sequence). The CDR3 bases are TGTGCCAGCAGTTTAGAGAGTGGCACAGATACGCAGTATTTT. Translating gives CASSLESGTDTQYF.